This is a list of T cell receptor beta chains from one sample in a study of control samples from healthy donors and cancer patients. Some clones are missing from TCRdb's copy, which holds only in-frame ones; the method was immunoSEQ multiplex PCR. The sample consists of some 170,000 clones, about 94% of them appearing once. Material: PBMCs. Every receptor here comes from a man between 60 and 70 years old with colorectal cancer. CDR3s include the opening cysteine and the closing phenylalanine or tryptophan. Fields, in order: V gene, D gene, J gene, clone size, CDR3 DNA, CDR3 protein. A D gene is named only where the DNA matches it firmly. Rows may omit the clone size; those that give it use once, few, many or a size class.

V gene: TRBV11-3; D gene: NA; J gene: TRBJ2-2; clone size: NA; CDR3 DNA: TGTGCCAGCAGCTTAGAGGATGATACCGGGGAGCTGTTTTTT; CDR3 protein: CASSLEDDTGELFF
V gene: TRBV7-2; D gene: NA; J gene: TRBJ1-1; clone size: NA; CDR3 DNA: TGTGCCAGCAGCTCCCAGGGTGGGAACACTGAAGCTTTCTTT; CDR3 protein: CASSSQGGNTEAFF
V gene: TRBV6-5; D gene: NA; J gene: TRBJ1-1; clone size: NA; CDR3 DNA: TGTGCCAGCACTCCTGGGGCAGGGGCGGCCACTGAAGCTTTCTTT; CDR3 protein: CASTPGAGAATEAFF
V gene: TRBV7-9; D gene: NA; J gene: TRBJ2-3; clone size: NA; CDR3 DNA: TGTGCCAGCAGCTCCTACTCAACAGATACGCAGTATTTT; CDR3 protein: CASSSYSTDTQYF
V gene: TRBV30; D gene: TRBD1; J gene: TRBJ2-1; clone size: NA; CDR3 DNA: TGTGCCTGGAGTGGGGGCACAGGGGGGCCTATCCCCAATGAGCAGTTCTTC; CDR3 protein: CAWSGGTGGPIPNEQFF
V gene: TRBV28; D gene: NA; J gene: TRBJ1-1; clone size: NA; CDR3 DNA: TGTGCCAGCAGTATCCTTGGGGGGGACACTGAAGCTTTCTTT; CDR3 protein: CASSILGGDTEAFF
V gene: TRBV11-1; D gene: TRBD2; J gene: TRBJ2-4; clone size: NA; CDR3 DNA: TGTGCCAGCAGGGAAACTAGCGGGCGGACCAAAAACATTCAGTACTTC; CDR3 protein: CASRETSGRTKNIQYF
V gene: TRBV3-1/TRBV3-2; D gene: NA; J gene: TRBJ1-1; clone size: NA; CDR3 DNA: TGTGCCAGCAGCCAAGTACCAGGGAACACTGAAGCTTTCTTT; CDR3 protein: CASSQVPGNTEAFF
V gene: TRBV4-3; D gene: NA; J gene: TRBJ1-2; clone size: NA; CDR3 DNA: TGCGCCAGCAGCCAAGAAAGGGGCTTTAGGGGCTACACCTTC; CDR3 protein: CASSQERGFRGYTF
V gene: TRBV7-9; D gene: NA; J gene: TRBJ1-2; clone size: NA; CDR3 DNA: TGTGCCAGCAGCTCAGGTGGGGGGGACTATGGCTACACCTTC; CDR3 protein: CASSSGGGDYGYTF
V gene: TRBV20-1; D gene: NA; J gene: TRBJ2-5; clone size: NA; CDR3 DNA: TGCAGTGCGGGGCGGGAGACCCAGTACTTC; CDR3 protein: CSAGRETQYF
V gene: TRBV5-4; D gene: NA; J gene: TRBJ2-1; clone size: NA; CDR3 DNA: TGTGCCAGCAGCTCCCGGGACTCCCCCCACGAGCAGTTCTTC; CDR3 protein: CASSSRDSPHEQFF
V gene: TRBV6-5; D gene: NA; J gene: TRBJ1-2; clone size: once; CDR3 DNA: TGTGCCAGCAGACCAGAGAGCCTCGGCAGCTATGGCTACACCTTC; CDR3 protein: CASRPESLGSYGYTF
V gene: TRBV5-1; D gene: NA; J gene: TRBJ1-3; clone size: NA; CDR3 DNA: TGCGCCAGCAGCTTGGGTGACGTAGGAAACACCATATATTTT; CDR3 protein: CASSLGDVGNTIYF
V gene: TRBV2; D gene: TRBD1; J gene: TRBJ1-5; clone size: NA; CDR3 DNA: TGTGCCAGCACCGGACAGGGGGGCAATCAGCCCCAGCATTTT; CDR3 protein: CASTGQGGNQPQHF
V gene: TRBV27; D gene: NA; J gene: TRBJ1-1; clone size: NA; CDR3 DNA: TGTGCCAGCAGTTTTTGGGGGACTACTAACACTGAAGCTTTCTTT; CDR3 protein: CASSFWGTTNTEAFF